The 15 T cell receptor beta chains below all came from one sample that was sequenced in a study of control samples from healthy donors and cancer patients. The repertoire was sequenced with immunoSEQ multiplex PCR; TCRdb's copy has only in-frame clones and lacks some. The sample contains about 120,000 clones, just under 90% of which appear only once. Sequenced: blood. Every receptor here comes from a man between 25 and 39 years old in good health.

This chain joins TRBV5-1 and TRBJ1-5; 7 nucleotides agree with TRBD1. Germline trimming cut 5 bases from V and 2 bases from J; bases unmatched to any gene: 4. The CDR3 extends over 14 amino acids. Germline CDR1 and CDR2: SGHRS and YFSETQ. CDR3 loop: CASSPGQGNQPQHF. The CDR3 DNA follows: TGCGCCAGCAGTCCCGGACAGGGCAATCAGCCCCAGCATTTT.

The chain joins TRBV7-9 to TRBJ2-1; 8 bases are shared with TRBD1. With V trimmed by 5 bases and J by 2 bases, 5 bases remained unmatched. Germline V gene lookup returns CDR1 SEHNR and CDR2 FQNEAQ (reference sequence). The CDR3 is made up of 15 amino acids. The CDR3 is CASSPDRGPYNEQFF. CDR3 coding DNA: TGTGCCAGCAGCCCCGACAGGGGCCCCTACAATGAGCAGTTCTTC. Variable domain in full (rest from reference TRBV7-9 and TRBJ2-1): DTGVSQNPRHKITKRGQNVTFRCDPISEHNRLYWYRQTLGQGPEFLTYFQNEAQLEKSRLLSDRFSAERPKGSFSTLEIQRTEQGDSAMYLCASSPDRGPYNEQFFGPGTRLTVL.

V is TRBV6-5 and J is TRBJ1-5; 8 nucleotides match TRBD1. V trimming: 6 bases; J trimming: 3 bases; junction bases outside the gene matches: 7. This CDR3 is built from 15 residues. Germline V CDR1 and CDR2: MNHEY, SVGAGI. The CDR3 DNA sequence: TGTGCCAGCAGACTGGACAGGGCGAACAATCAGCCCCAGCATTTT. Amino acids: CASRLDRANNQPQHF.

The chain links TRBV15 to TRBJ1-3, with D maybe TRBD1 (6 bases). The CDR3 covers 15 residues. Trimming cost V 5 bases and J 0 bases, with 11 bases left between them. The germline gives CDR1 LNHNV, CDR2 YYDKDF (reference sequence). The CDR3 reads CATSAATGSGNTIYF. In nucleotides, the CDR3 is TGTGCCACCAGCGCCGCGACAGGCTCTGGAAACACCATATATTTT.

The chain is built from TRBV9 and TRBJ1-5; 8 positions match TRBD1. This CDR3 spans 13 amino acids. V shed 0 bases and J 7 bases; nucleotides not matched to a gene: 0. CDR1 and CDR2 (germline): SGDLS, YYNGEE. CDR3 nucleotide sequence: TGTGCCAGCAGCGTAGACAGGGGGCAGCCCCAGCATTTT. Translated: CASSVDRGQPQHF.

The chain carries TRBV30 and TRBJ2-2; a weak D match, TRBD2 (6 bases). The V gene lost 5 bases and the J gene lost 1 base, with 14 bases spanning the gap. The CDR3 consists of 15 residues. CDR1 GTSNPN and CDR2 SVGIG come from the germline V gene (reference sequence). This CDR3 is CAWLGGIQNTGELFF. DNA of the CDR3: TGTGCCTGGTTAGGCGGGATTCAGAACACCGGGGAGCTGTTTTTT.

The chain uses TRBV5-1 and TRBJ1-1; tentatively, D is TRBD1 (5 bases). CDR3 size: 15 residues. Germline assignment: CDR1 SGHRS and CDR2 YFSETQ. V was shortened by 1 base and J by 2 bases, with 12 bases between the two germline ends. The CDR3 sequence: CASSLPRQKNTEAFF. The DNA of the CDR3 is TGCGCCAGCAGCTTGCCCAGACAGAAAAACACTGAAGCTTTCTTT.

The CDR3 nucleotides read TGTGCCTGGAGTGTAGGTCCGGGGAACTATCAGCCCCAGCATTTT. It translates to CAWSVGPGNYQPQHF. The gene calls are TRBV30 and TRBJ1-5, with D unclear. The CDR3 covers 15 residues. The germline gives CDR1 GTSNPN, CDR2 SVGIG (reference sequence). The V and J ends lost 0 bases and 5 bases respectively, with 14 bases between them.

J is TRBJ2-3 and V is TRBV4-2, with TRBD1 identical over 9 bases. The CDR3 sequence is 17 residues long. The V and J ends lost 1 base and 5 bases, in that order; junction bases with no gene match: 10. Germline assignment: CDR1 LGHNA and CDR2 YNFKEQ. The CDR3 nucleotides are TGTGCCAGCAGCCAAGGCGTGGGACAGGGCGGGCAAGATACGCAGTATTTT. Its protein product is CASSQGVGQGGQDTQYF.

This clone was counted between two and nine times. The chain combines TRBV2 with TRBJ1-4, with 7 bases lining up with TRBD1. This CDR3 has 14 amino acids. Germline CDR1 and CDR2: SNHLY and FYNNEI. V was clipped by 6 bases and J by 3 bases; unmatched bases: 4. The CDR3 nucleotides are TGTGCCAGCAGAGAGACAGGGTCTAATGAAAAACTGTTTTTT. As protein: CASRETGSNEKLFF.

The rearrangement uses TRBV9 and TRBJ1-1; unclear D gene. The CDR3 has 16 residues. The germline V gene encodes CDR1 SGDLS and CDR2 YYNGEE. The V end lost 3 bases, the J end lost 0 bases, and 15 bases lay between the germline ends. The CDR3 DNA is TGTGCCAGCAGCGCCTCTTATGAGGGATTGAACACTGAAGCTTTCTTT. Amino acids: CASSASYEGLNTEAFF.

The chain has TRBV6-6 and TRBJ1-5; D perhaps matches TRBD1 (5 bases). With 4 bases removed from V and 4 bases from J, the gap between germline ends came to 11 bases. Germline V gene sequence: CDR1 MNHNY, CDR2 SVGAGI (reference sequence). This CDR3 spans 14 amino acids. The CDR3 protein is CASSLIQGNQPQHF. The DNA for the CDR3 is TGTGCCAGCAGTTTAATCCAGGGTAATCAGCCCCAGCATTTT.

This clone came up a few times. The chain couples TRBV5-5 to TRBJ1-2, with 7 nucleotides matching TRBD1. V was pared by 3 bases and J by 2 bases, with 7 bases of the junction left unmatched. This CDR3 has 15 amino acids. Germline V gene sequence: CDR1 SGHKS, CDR2 YYEKEE (reference sequence). CDR3 amino acids: CASSSHTGANYGYTF. The CDR3 nucleotides are TGTGCCAGCAGCTCGCACACAGGGGCGAACTATGGCTACACCTTC.

In this sample, this clone turned up a few times. V and J are TRBV29-1 and TRBJ2-1; the D gene is possibly TRBD2 (5 bases). V dropped 3 bases and J dropped 5 bases, with 14 bases sitting between them. Germline V gene lookup returns CDR1 SQVTM and CDR2 ANQGSEA. CDR3 length: 14 residues. CDR3 DNA sequence: TGCAGCGTTGATGAGGGATTAAGAAACAATGAGCAGTTCTTC. It translates to CSVDEGLRNNEQFF.

The V gene is TRBV7-8, the J gene TRBJ1-5; no clear D. The germline V gene encodes CDR1 SGHVS and CDR2 FQNEAQ. With 3 bases removed from V and 1 base from J, the gap between germline ends came to 4 bases. The CDR3 contains 13 residues. CDR3 loop: CASSFVSNQPQHF. For the CDR3, the DNA is TGTGCCAGCAGCTTTGTAAGCAATCAGCCCCAGCATTTT.